These T cell receptor beta chains were read from a single sample in a study of OX40 agonist ivuxolimab in advanced cancers. Assay used: immunoSEQ multiplex PCR; TCRdb lists only in-frame clones, some missing. Of 63,000 or so clones listed, 91% are singletons. Source: CD4+ or CD8+ T cells sorted from blood, taken in a trial of the OX40 agonist ivuxolimab. The receptor source for this set is an adult with an advanced solid tumor such as melanoma, head and neck, liver or kidney cancer. The CDR3 runs from the conserved cysteine through the conserved F or W. A D gene is named only where the DNA matches it firmly. Only part of the rows carry a size: once, few, many, or a class if the clone is expanded.

TRBJ2-7 TRBV6-1 . TRBD1 TGTGCCAGCAGTGTCAACAGGGGTTGGGAGCAGTACTTC CASSVNRGWEQYF
TRBJ2-7 TRBV4-2 . TRBD2 TGTGCCAGCAGCCAAGCGGCGCGGGAGATCGCCCACGAGCAGTACTTC CASSQAAREIAHEQYF
TRBJ2-2 TRBV21-1 . . TGTGCCAGCAGCCCCAGAGCGGGGGGTCTCGACACCGGGGAGCTGTTTTTT CASSPRAGGLDTGELFF
TRBJ2-1 TRBV5-1 . TRBD1 TGCGCCAGCAGCGGGACGACAGGGCTCAATGAGCAGTTCTTC CASSGTTGLNEQFF
TRBJ2-5 TRBV13 . TRBD1 TGTGCCAGCAGCTCACAGGACAGGGGGAGGGAGACCCAGTACTTC CASSSQDRGRETQYF
TRBJ1-5 TRBV27 once TRBD1 TGTGCCAGCAGTTTACAGGGGGACAATCAGCCCCAGCATTTT CASSLQGDNQPQHF
TRBJ2-3 TRBV13 . . TGTGCCAGCAGCTTAAGTCTCGCGTGGCTTTCCGATACGCAGTATTTT CASSLSLAWLSDTQYF
TRBJ1-1 TRBV2 . . TGTGCCAGCAGTGACGGCCGGGGAAATACTGAAGCTTTCTTT CASSDGRGNTEAFF
TRBJ2-3 TRBV5-1 . . TGCGCCAGCAGCCCCCCGGTGGGGATCACAGATACGCAGTATTTT CASSPPVGITDTQYF
TRBJ2-7 TRBV4-3 . TRBD2 TGCGCCAGCAGCCAAGATTTCGCGGGAGAGGGAAGCTCCTACGAGCAGTACTTC CASSQDFAGEGSSYEQYF
TRBJ2-1 TRBV11-2 . TRBD2 TGTGCCAGCAGCTTAGGGATAGCGGGAGCGGAGCAGTTCTTC CASSLGIAGAEQFF
TRBJ2-1 TRBV6-1 . . TGTGCCAGTCGTATAGACGTATTCTCCTACAATGAGCAGTTCTTC CASRIDVFSYNEQFF
TRBJ2-5 TRBV28 . . TGTGCCAGCAGTTTCCAGGGGTCGTACCAAGAGACCCAGTACTTC CASSFQGSYQETQYF
TRBJ2-7 TRBV7-2 . . TGTGCCAGCAGCTCGGACCTAGGGCAATACGAGCAGTACTTC CASSSDLGQYEQYF
TRBJ2-2 TRBV5-1 . . TGCGCCAGCAGCTTGTATGGGGGGCCTGACACCGGGGAGCTGTTTTTT CASSLYGGPDTGELFF
TRBJ1-1 TRBV7-3 . . TGTGCCAGCAGCTTAAGTCCAGAGAACACTGAAGCTTTCTTT CASSLSPENTEAFF
TRBJ1-1 TRBV2 . . TGTGCCAGCAGTTACCAAATAGAAAACACTGAAGCTTTCTTT CASSYQIENTEAFF
TRBJ2-1 TRBV7-3 . . TGTGCCAGCAGCTTAAGAGGTGTATACAATGAGCAGTTCTTC CASSLRGVYNEQFF
TRBJ2-2 TRBV9 . . TGTGCCAGCAGCGTAGGGGTGCACGGGGAGCTGTTTTTT CASSVGVHGELFF
TRBJ2-1 TRBV27 . TRBD2 TGTGCCAGCAGTTTGTCTAGCGGGGATACCTACAATGAGCAGTTCTTC CASSLSSGDTYNEQFF
TRBJ1-5 TRBV2 . TRBD1 TGTGCCAGCAGCCTAACCGAGGGACAGGGAAGGAATCAGCCCCAGCATTTT CASSLTEGQGRNQPQHF
TRBJ2-3 TRBV4-2 . . TGTGCCAGCAGCCAAGGCACTCAGGGCACAGATACGCAGTATTTT CASSQGTQGTDTQYF
TRBJ1-1 TRBV11-3 . TRBD1 TGTGCCAGCAGCCTGGGACAGGGAAACACTGAAGCTTTCTTT CASSLGQGNTEAFF
TRBJ2-1 TRBV19 . TRBD2 TGTGCCAGTAGTATAGGTGGCGGGAGCCCCAATGAGCAGTTCTTC CASSIGGGSPNEQFF
TRBJ2-2 TRBV5-4 . . TGTGCCAGCAGCCATTGGGGCTGGGGCGGGGAGCTGTTTTTT CASSHWGWGGELFF
TRBJ2-7 TRBV9 . . TGTGCCAGCAGCGTAGCGCGGGTGACCTACGAGCAGTACTTC CASSVARVTYEQYF
TRBJ2-7 TRBV20-1 . . TGCAGTGCTAGAGAGGTGGGCGAGCAGTACTTC CSAREVGEQYF
TRBJ2-7 TRBV30 . . TGTGCCTGGAGATCGAGAAGCTCCTACGAGCAGTACTTC CAWRSRSSYEQYF
TRBJ1-1 TRBV7-9 few . TGTGCCAGCAGCTTAGGGGAGAACACTGAAGCTTTCTTT CASSLGENTEAFF
TRBJ2-1 TRBV9 . TRBD2 TGTGCCAGCAGCGGTATGGTGGCTAGCGGGAGTAATGAGCAGTTCTTC CASSGMVASGSNEQFF
TRBJ1-1 TRBV27 . . TGTGCCAGCAGTTTATCCGCAGGGGACACTGAAGCTTTCTTT CASSLSAGDTEAFF
TRBJ2-7 TRBV27 once TRBD1 TGTGCCACATCGGGACAGGGGGACCACCACGAGCAGTACTTC CATSGQGDHHEQYF
TRBJ1-1 TRBV5-6 . . TGTGCCAGCAGCTTCGGGAACACGGAGGACACTGAAGCTTTCTTT CASSFGNTEDTEAFF
TRBJ1-4 TRBV19 . TRBD1 TGTGCCAGTACCTCCGGGGCAGGGGGACAGGAAAAACTGTTTTTT CASTSGAGGQEKLFF
TRBJ2-1 TRBV7-9 . . TGTGCCAGCAGCTTAGCTGGAGAGAATGAGCAGTTCTTC CASSLAGENEQFF
TRBJ2-2 TRBV11-3 . . TGTGCCAGCAGCTTATACGGGGGCAGCGGGGAGCTGTTTTTT CASSLYGGSGELFF
TRBJ2-1 TRBV7-9 . . TGTGCCAGCAGCTTTGGACTAGAGCAGTTCTTC CASSFGLEQFF
TRBJ1-5 TRBV5-5 . . TGTGCCAGCAGTTCCGGGGAGGTCAATCAGCCCCAGCATTTT CASSSGEVNQPQHF
TRBJ1-2 TRBV4-1 once . TGCGCCAGCAGCCAAGATCGGGGAAACTATGGCTACACCTTC CASSQDRGNYGYTF
TRBJ2-2 TRBV4-1 . . TGCGCCAGCAGCCAAGCCGAGAGAGGCACCGGGGAGCTGTTTTTT CASSQAERGTGELFF
TRBJ2-5 TRBV15 . . TGTGCCACCAGCAGAGGGGTCGAGGGTATCGGGGAGACCCAGTACTTC CATSRGVEGIGETQYF
TRBJ1-5 TRBV6-5 . . TGTGCCAGCAGTTCCCTCGATCGGTATCAGCCCCAGCATTTT CASSSLDRYQPQHF
TRBJ2-5 TRBV27 . . TGTGCCAGCAGTCCGCCCGCAATGGGGACCCAGTACTTC CASSPPAMGTQYF
TRBJ2-3 TRBV6-5 . . TGTGCCAGCAGTTACTCTATTCTAGTGAGCACAGATACGCAGTATTTT CASSYSILVSTDTQYF
TRBJ1-2 TRBV27 . TRBD1 TGTGCCAGCAGTCTGACAGGGACTAACTATGGCTACACCTTC CASSLTGTNYGYTF
TRBJ2-2 TRBV15 . . TGTGCCACCAGCAGGGGGCCTGGCACCGGGGAGCTGTTTTTT CATSRGPGTGELFF
TRBJ1-1 TRBV2 . . TGTGCCAGCAGTGAAGCAGTATCGCTGAACACTGAAGCTTTCTTT CASSEAVSLNTEAFF
TRBJ1-3 TRBV6-1 . . TGTGCCAGCACTAATTCCCCCTTGGCTGGAAACACCATATATTTT CASTNSPLAGNTIYF
TRBJ2-1 TRBV13 . . TGTGCCAGCAGCTTAGCCCCCGCTGAGCAGTTCTTC CASSLAPAEQFF
TRBJ2-1 TRBV6-1 . TRBD2 TGTGCCAGCAGTGACATGACTAGCGGGTCCTACGGTGAGCAGTTCTTC CASSDMTSGSYGEQFF
TRBJ2-2 TRBV7-3 . . TGTGCCAGCAGCTTTGGGACACAGACCGGGGAGCTGTTTTTT CASSFGTQTGELFF
TRBJ2-1 TRBV5-1 once TRBD2 TGCGCCAGCAGCTTGGAGACTAGCCCGGATGAGCAGTTCTTC CASSLETSPDEQFF
TRBJ1-5 TRBV28 . TRBD1 TGTGCCAGCAGTTTGGGGACAGCTAGCAATCAGCCCCAGCATTTT CASSLGTASNQPQHF
TRBJ2-1 TRBV6-5 . . TGTGCCAGCAGCCCCGTGACAGGAGTCTACAATGAGCAGTTCTTC CASSPVTGVYNEQFF
TRBJ1-2 TRBV28 . . TGTGCCAGCAGTTTACCTTTCTCAGGGGATGGCTACACCTTC CASSLPFSGDGYTF
TRBJ2-7 TRBV9 . . TGTGCCAGCAGCGTATATGGCGGTGACTACGAGCAGTACTTC CASSVYGGDYEQYF
TRBJ2-1 TRBV30 . . TGTGCCTGGAGTGTTGGGGCCTTCAATGAGCAGTTCTTC CAWSVGAFNEQFF